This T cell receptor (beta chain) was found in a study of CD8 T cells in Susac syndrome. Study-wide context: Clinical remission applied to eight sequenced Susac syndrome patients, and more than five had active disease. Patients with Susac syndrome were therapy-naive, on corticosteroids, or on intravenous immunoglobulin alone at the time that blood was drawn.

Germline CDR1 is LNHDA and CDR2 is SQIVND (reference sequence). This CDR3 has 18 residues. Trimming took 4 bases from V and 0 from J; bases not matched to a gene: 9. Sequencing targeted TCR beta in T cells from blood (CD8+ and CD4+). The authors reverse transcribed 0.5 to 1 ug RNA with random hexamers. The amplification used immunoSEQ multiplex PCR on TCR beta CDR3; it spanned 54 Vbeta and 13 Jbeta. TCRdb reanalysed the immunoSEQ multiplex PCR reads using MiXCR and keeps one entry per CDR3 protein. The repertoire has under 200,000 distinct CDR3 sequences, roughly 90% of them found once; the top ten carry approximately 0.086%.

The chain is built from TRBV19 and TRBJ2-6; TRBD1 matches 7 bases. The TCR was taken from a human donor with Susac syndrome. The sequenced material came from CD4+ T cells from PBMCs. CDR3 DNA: TGTGCCAGTAGTACGAAGGGACAGCATCTCTCTGGGGCCAACGTCCTGACTTTC. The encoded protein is CASSTKGQHLSGANVLTF.